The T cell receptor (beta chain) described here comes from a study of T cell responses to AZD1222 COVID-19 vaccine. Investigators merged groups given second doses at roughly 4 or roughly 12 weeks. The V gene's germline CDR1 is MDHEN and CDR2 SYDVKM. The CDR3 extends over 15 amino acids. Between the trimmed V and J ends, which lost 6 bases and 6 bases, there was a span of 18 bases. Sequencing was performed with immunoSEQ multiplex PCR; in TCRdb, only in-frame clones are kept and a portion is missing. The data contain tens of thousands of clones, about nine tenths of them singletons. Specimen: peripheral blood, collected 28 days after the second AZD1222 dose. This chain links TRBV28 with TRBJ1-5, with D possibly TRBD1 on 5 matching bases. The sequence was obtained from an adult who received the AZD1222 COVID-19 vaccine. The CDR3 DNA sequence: TGTGCCAGCAGCCCTCGGGCAGGGTGGGGTCAGCCCCAGCATTTT. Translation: CASSPRAGWGQPQHF.